One sample yielded the 10 T cell receptor beta chains listed below, sequenced in a study of CD8+CD57+ T cells in acquired aplastic anemia (dated by TCRdb to 2017 to 2018). Patients chosen for sequencing had shown expansion of CD8+CD57+ cells by flow cytometry. The run used an Illumina HiSeq 2000. TCR beta VDJ combination and CDR3 sequence profiling used genomic DNA as the template. TCRdb applied fastp at Q25 and MiXCR to the public reads, then kept only in-frame beta chains. Identical CDR3 protein sequences are pooled into one entry, listed with their most common genes and DNA. The sample has fewer than 200,000 distinct CDR3 sequences on record, around 48% of them singletons. The top ten clones comprise more than 1% of the sample. The sequenced sample was sorted CD4+, CD8+, or CD8+CD57+ T cells (not recorded which) from PBMCs. Receptor source: a human donor with aplastic anemia.

The V call is TRBV2, the J call TRBJ2-3, with 9 bases matching TRBD1. Germline CDR1 reads SNHLY; CDR2 reads FYNNEI. The CDR3 totals 12 residues. Germline trimming cut 6 bases from V and 10 bases from J; bases unmatched to any gene: 5. CDR3 region: CASRRDREPQYF. The CDR3 region has the DNA TGTGCCAGCAGACGGGACAGGGAACCGCAGTATTTT.

This sequence joins TRBV4-2 and TRBJ2-3, with D perhaps TRBD2 (5 bases). Trimming took 4 bases from V and 2 from J, leaving 16 bases between them. This CDR3 spans 16 amino acids. The V gene's germline CDR1 is LGHNA and CDR2 YNFKEQ. CDR3 in amino acids: CASSPRRSPHTDTQYF. CDR3 bases: TGTGCCAGCAGCCCCCGGAGGTCTCCTCACACAGATACGCAGTATTTT.

This clonotype was observed at least ten times. V is TRBV9 and J is TRBJ1-6; tentatively, D is TRBD1 (6 bases). This CDR3 region has 14 residues. Trimming removed 3 bases from V and 7 bases from J, with 11 bases in between. CDR1 and CDR2 from the germline V gene are SGDLS and YYNGEE. The DNA of the CDR3 is TGTGCCAGCAGCGAACAGGGCCAAAATTCACCCCTCCACTTT. Translation gives CASSEQGQNSPLHF.

The genes are TRBV24-1 and TRBJ2-7, with 9 bases lining up with TRBD1. The V segment lost 7 bases and the J segment 6 bases; nucleotides outside the gene matches: 9. CDR3 length: 14 residues. Germline CDR1 is KGHDR and CDR2 is SFDVKD. DNA for the CDR3: TGTGCCACCAGCGCGGGGACAGGGTCGGGCGAGCAGTACTTC. Protein sequence: CATSAGTGSGEQYF.

Ten or more counts support this clonotype. V and J are TRBV5-1 and TRBJ2-7; D is unresolved. The germline CDR1 and CDR2 sequences are SGHRS and YFSETQ. The CDR3 extends over 14 amino acids. V gave up 2 bases and J gave up 6 bases, with 15 bases separating them. The CDR3, as DNA: TGCGCCAGCAGCTTTCAAGGCCAAGAGAGCGAGCAGTACTTC. It is translated as CASSFQGQESEQYF.

The sample holds many counts of this clonotype. The rearrangement uses TRBV5-5 and TRBJ2-7, with 7 bases lining up with TRBD1. The CDR3 is 12 residues long. The V and J ends lost 4 bases and 6 bases, in that order; junction bases with no gene match: 4. CDR1 SGHKS and CDR2 YYEKEE come from the germline V gene (reference sequence). CDR3 residues: CASSLTGFEQYF. Written as DNA, the CDR3 is TGTGCCAGCAGCCTGACAGGGTTCGAGCAGTACTTC.

This clonotype occurred many times. The chain has TRBV6-1 and TRBJ1-2, with D possibly matching TRBD1 (6 bases). V dropped 6 bases and J dropped 0 bases, with 17 bases sitting between them. The CDR3 has 16 residues. CDR1 MNHNS and CDR2 SASEGT come from the germline V gene. CDR3 DNA sequence: TGTGCCAGCAGCTCTTGGACAGTCCCAACTAACTATGGCTACACCTTC. It codes for CASSSWTVPTNYGYTF.

The chain joins TRBV4-2 to TRBJ1-6; the match to TRBD1 covers 8 bases. Losses at the gene ends were 2 bases for V and 9 bases for J; bases not matched to a gene: 12. The CDR3 spans 17 residues. The germline V gene encodes CDR1 LGHNA and CDR2 YNFKEQ. This CDR3 reads CASSQPGTGLIGSPLHF. The CDR3 bases are TGTGCCAGCAGCCAACCAGGGACAGGCCTGATTGGTTCACCCCTCCACTTT.

This clonotype has ten or more counts. This chain connects TRBV5-4 to TRBJ1-2; D unclear. Germline loops: CDR1 SGHNT, CDR2 YYREEE (reference sequence). The germline V and J ends were trimmed by 2 bases and 2 bases, with 13 bases remaining between them. CDR3 length equals 15 residues. CDR3 residues: CASSFLGRRNYGYTF. The CDR3 nucleotides are TGTGCCAGCAGCTTTCTAGGCAGGAGAAACTATGGCTACACCTTC.

The V gene is TRBV19, the J gene TRBJ1-6; D not certain. Germline assignment: CDR1 LNHDA and CDR2 SQIVND (reference sequence). V was shortened by 5 bases and J by 10 bases, with 12 bases between the two germline ends. The CDR3 loop spans 13 amino acids. Written as DNA, the CDR3 is TGTGCCAGTAGTCCGAGTCTGGGGTCACCCCTCCACTTT. This codes for CASSPSLGSPLHF.